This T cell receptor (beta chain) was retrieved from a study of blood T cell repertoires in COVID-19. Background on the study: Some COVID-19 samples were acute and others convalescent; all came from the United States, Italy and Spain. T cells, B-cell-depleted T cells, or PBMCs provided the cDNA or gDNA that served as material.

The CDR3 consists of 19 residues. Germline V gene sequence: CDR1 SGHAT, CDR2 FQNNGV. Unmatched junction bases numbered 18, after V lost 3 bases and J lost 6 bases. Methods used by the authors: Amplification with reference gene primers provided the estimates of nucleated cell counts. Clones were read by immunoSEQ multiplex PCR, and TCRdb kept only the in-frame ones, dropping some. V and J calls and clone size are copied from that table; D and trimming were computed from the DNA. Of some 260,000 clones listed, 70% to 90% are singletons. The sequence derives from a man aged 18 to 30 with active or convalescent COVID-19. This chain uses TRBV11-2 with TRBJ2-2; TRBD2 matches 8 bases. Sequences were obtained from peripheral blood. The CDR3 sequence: CASSFLRTGGLQVAGELFF. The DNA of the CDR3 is TGTGCCAGCAGCTTTCTCCGGACGGGAGGGCTCCAGGTCGCCGGGGAGCTGTTTTTT.